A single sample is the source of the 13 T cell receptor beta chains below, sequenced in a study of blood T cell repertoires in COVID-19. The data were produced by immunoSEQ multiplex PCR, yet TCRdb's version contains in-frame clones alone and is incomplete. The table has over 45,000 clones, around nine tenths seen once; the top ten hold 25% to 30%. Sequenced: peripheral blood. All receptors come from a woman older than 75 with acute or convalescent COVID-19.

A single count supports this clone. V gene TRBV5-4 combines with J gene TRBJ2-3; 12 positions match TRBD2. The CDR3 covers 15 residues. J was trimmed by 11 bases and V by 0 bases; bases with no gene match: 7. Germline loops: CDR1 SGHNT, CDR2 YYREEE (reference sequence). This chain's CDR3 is CASSLDLAGGEEQYF. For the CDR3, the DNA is TGTGCCAGCAGCTTGGATCTAGCGGGGGGGGAGGAGCAGTATTTT.

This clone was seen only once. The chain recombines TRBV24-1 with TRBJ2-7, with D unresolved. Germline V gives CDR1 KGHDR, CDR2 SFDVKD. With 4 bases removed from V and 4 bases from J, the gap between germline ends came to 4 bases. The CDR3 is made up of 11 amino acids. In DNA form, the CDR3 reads TGTGCCACCAGTGACTCGTACGAGCAGTACTTC. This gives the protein CATSDSYEQYF.

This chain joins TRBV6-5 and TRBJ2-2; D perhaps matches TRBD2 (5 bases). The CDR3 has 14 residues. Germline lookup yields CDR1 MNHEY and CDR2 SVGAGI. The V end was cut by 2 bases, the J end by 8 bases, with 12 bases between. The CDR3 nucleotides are TGTGCCAGCAGTTACGATGGGAGTTTAGGGGAGCTGTTTTTT. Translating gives CASSYDGSLGELFF.

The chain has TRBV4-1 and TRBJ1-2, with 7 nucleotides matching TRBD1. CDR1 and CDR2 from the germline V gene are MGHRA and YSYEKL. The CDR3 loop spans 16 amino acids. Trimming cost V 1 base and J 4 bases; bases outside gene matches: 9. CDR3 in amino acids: CASSQGQGVFTYGYTF. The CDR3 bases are TGCGCCAGCAGCCAAGGACAGGGAGTATTTACCTATGGCTACACCTTC.

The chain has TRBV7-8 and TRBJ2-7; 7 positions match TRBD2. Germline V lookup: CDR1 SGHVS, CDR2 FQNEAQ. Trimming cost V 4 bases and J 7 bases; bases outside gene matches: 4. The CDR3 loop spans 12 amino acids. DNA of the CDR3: TGTGCCAGCAGCTCAGCGGGGCGGGAGCAGTACTTC. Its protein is CASSSAGREQYF.

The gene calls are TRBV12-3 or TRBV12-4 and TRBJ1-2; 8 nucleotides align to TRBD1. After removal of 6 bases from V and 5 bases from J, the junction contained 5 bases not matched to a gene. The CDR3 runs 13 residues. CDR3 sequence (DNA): TGTGCCAGCAGACCGACAGGGGAATATGGCTACACCTTC. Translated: CASRPTGEYGYTF.

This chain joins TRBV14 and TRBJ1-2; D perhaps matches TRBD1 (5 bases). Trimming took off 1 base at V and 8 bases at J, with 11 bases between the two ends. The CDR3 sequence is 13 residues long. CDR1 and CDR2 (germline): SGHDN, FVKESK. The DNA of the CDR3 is TGTGCCAGCAGCCAAGGCAGGGATTTAGGCTACACCTTC. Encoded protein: CASSQGRDLGYTF.

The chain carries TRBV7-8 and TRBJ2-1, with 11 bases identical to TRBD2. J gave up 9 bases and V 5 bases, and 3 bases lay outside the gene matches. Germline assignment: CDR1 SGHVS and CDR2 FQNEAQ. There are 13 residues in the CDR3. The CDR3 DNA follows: TGTGCCAGCAGCCCGGGACTAGCGGCTGAGCAGTTCTTC. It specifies CASSPGLAAEQFF. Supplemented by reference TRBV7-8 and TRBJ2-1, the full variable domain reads GAGVSQSPRYKVAKRGQDVALRCDPISGHVSLFWYQQALGQGPEFLTYFQNEAQLDKSGLPSDRFFAERPEGSVSTLKIQRTQQEDSAVYLCASSPGLAAEQFFGPGTRLTVL.

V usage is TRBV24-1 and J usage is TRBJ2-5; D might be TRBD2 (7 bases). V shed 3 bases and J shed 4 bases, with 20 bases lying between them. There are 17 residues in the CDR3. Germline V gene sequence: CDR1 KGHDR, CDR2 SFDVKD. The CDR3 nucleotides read TGTGCCACCAGTGATCGCCTTCCCAGGGGAGGGGTAGAGACCCAGTACTTC. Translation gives CATSDRLPRGGVETQYF.

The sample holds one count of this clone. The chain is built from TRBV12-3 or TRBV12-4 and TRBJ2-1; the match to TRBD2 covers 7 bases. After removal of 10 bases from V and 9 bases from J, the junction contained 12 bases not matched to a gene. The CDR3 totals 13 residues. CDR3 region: CATLGRGRSEQFF. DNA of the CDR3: TGTGCCACCTTGGGGAGGGGACGTAGTGAGCAGTTCTTC.

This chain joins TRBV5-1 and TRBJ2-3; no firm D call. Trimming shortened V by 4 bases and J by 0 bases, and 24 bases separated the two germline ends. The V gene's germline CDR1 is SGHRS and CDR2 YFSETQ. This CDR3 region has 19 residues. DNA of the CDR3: TGCGCCAGCAGCCGCGATCACCCTAACAGCAAAACTAGCACAGATACGCAGTATTTT. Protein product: CASSRDHPNSKTSTDTQYF. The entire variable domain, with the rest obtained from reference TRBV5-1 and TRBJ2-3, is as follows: KAGVTQTPRYLIKTRGQQVTLSCSPISGHRSVSWYQQTPGQGLQFLFEYFSETQRNKGNFPGRFSGRQFSNSRSEMNVSTLELGDSALYLCASSRDHPNSKTSTDTQYFGPGTRLTVL.

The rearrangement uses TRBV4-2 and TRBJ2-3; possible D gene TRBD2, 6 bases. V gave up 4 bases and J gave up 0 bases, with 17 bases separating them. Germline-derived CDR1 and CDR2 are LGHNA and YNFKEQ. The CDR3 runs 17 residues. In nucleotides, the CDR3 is TGTGCCAGCAGCCTGACCCCTAGCGCGCCTAGCACAGATACGCAGTATTTT. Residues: CASSLTPSAPSTDTQYF.

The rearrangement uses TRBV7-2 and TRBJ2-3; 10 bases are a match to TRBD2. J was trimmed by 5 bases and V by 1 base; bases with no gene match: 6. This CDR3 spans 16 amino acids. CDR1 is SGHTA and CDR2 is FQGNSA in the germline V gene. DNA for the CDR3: TGTGCCAGCAGCTTAGGGCTAGCGGGGGCGGGAGATACGCAGTATTTT. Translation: CASSLGLAGAGDTQYF.